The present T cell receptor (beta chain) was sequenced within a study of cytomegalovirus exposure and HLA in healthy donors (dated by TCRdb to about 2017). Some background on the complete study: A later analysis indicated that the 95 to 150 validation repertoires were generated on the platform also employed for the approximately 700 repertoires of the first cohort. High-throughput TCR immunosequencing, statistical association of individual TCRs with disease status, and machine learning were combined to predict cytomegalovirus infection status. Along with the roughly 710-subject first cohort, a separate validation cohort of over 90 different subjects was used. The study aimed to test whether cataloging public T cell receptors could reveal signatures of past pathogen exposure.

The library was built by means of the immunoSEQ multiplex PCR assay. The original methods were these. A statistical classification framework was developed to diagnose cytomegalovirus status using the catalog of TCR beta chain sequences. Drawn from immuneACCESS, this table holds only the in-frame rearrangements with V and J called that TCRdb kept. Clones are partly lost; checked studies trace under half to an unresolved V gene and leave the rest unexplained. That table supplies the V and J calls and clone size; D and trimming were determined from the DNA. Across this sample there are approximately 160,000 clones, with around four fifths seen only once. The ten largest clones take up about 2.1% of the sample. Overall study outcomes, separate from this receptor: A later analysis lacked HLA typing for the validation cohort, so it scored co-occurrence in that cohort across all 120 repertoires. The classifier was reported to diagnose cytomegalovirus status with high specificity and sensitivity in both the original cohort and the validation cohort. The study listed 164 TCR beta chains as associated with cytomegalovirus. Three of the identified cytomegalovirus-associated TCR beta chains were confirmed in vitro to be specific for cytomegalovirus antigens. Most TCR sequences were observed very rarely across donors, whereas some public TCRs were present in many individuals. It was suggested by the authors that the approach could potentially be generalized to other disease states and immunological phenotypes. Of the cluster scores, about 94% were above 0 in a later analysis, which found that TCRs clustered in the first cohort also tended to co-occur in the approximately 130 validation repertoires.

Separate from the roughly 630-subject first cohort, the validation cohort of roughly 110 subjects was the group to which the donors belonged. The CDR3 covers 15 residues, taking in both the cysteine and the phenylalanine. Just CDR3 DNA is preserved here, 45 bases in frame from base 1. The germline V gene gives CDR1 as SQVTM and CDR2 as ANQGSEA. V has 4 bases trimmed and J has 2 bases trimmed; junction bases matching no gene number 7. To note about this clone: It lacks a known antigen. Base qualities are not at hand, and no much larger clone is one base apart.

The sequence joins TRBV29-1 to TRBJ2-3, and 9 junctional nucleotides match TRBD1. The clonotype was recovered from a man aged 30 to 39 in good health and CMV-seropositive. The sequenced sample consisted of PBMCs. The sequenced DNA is TGCAGCGTTGGAGGGACAGGGAAAATCACAGATACGCAGTATTTT. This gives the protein CSVGGTGKITDTQYF.